Presented here are 32 T cell receptor beta chains from one specimen sequenced in a study of cytomegalovirus exposure and HLA in healthy donors. 13 Jbeta primers and 60 Vbeta primers were used for the PCR. Only in-frame clones appear in the TCRdb table, and some are missing; sequencing was by immunoSEQ multiplex PCR. The data hold about 200,000 clones, with 70% to 80% observed a single time. The material sequenced was PBMCs. The source is a male donor in good health and CMV-seropositive.

The rearrangement links TRBV27 to TRBJ2-7; D not certain. CDR3 size: 11 residues. The V gene lost 4 bases and the J gene lost 9 bases, with 10 bases spanning the gap. CDR1 MNHEY and CDR2 SMNVEV come from the germline V gene (reference sequence). As DNA, the CDR3 is TGTGCCAGCAGTTCTCTGGGCGTGCAGTACTTC. Protein: CASSSLGVQYF.

The chain employs TRBV7-2 and TRBJ2-5, with 7 bases identical to TRBD1. The CDR3 runs 14 residues. V shed 5 bases and J 3 bases; nucleotides not matched to a gene: 6. Germline V gene lookup returns CDR1 SGHTA and CDR2 FQGNSA. In DNA form, the CDR3 reads TGTGCCAGCAGCCAAGGGGACAGTAAAGAGACCCAGTACTTC. Its protein product is CASSQGDSKETQYF. Drawing the rest from reference TRBV7-2 and TRBJ2-5, the complete variable domain is GAGVSQSPSNKVTEKGKDVELRCDPISGHTALYWYRQSLGQGLEFLIYFQGNSAPDKSGLPSDRFSAERTGGSVSTLTIQRTQQEDSAVYLCASSQGDSKETQYFGPGTRLLVL.

The chain is built from TRBV5-6 and TRBJ2-5; 8 nucleotides align to TRBD1. After removal of 4 bases from V and 4 bases from J, the junction contained 3 bases not matched to a gene. The germline V gene has CDR1 SGHDT and CDR2 YYEEEE. The CDR3 loop spans 13 amino acids. The CDR3 loop is CASSPQGGETQYF. The CDR3 DNA reads as TGTGCCAGCAGCCCACAGGGGGGAGAGACCCAGTACTTC.

This clone was seen only a few times. The genes are TRBV5-1 and TRBJ2-7, with a possible D match to TRBD1 (6 bases). The V gene lost 3 bases and the J gene lost 0 bases, with 13 bases spanning the gap. CDR1 and CDR2 from the germline V gene are SGHRS and YFSETQ. The CDR3 is 15 residues long. This CDR3 is CASSSSTGSSYEQYF. In DNA form, the CDR3 reads TGCGCCAGCAGCTCATCAACAGGGAGCTCCTACGAGCAGTACTTC.

The chain uses TRBV5-3 and TRBJ1-5; D possibly corresponds to TRBD1 (6 bases). Being an ORF, TRBV5-3 has a function that is uncertain. The V gene lost 0 bases and the J gene lost 3 bases, with 19 bases spanning the gap. This CDR3 contains 18 residues. CDR3 nucleotide sequence: TGTGCCAGAAGCTTGGGTTCGCGGGGGCGAGGACCCAATCAGCCCCAGCATTTT. Translation gives CARSLGSRGRGPNQPQHF.

The rearrangement uses TRBV27 and TRBJ2-3; the D gene is possibly TRBD2 (5 bases). The CDR3 has 13 amino acids. Germline CDR1 reads MNHEY; CDR2 reads SMNVEV (reference sequence). With 10 bases removed from V and 2 bases from J, the gap between germline ends came to 13 bases. The CDR3 region is CATSGLLTDTQYF. The CDR3 region has the DNA TGTGCCACCAGCGGACTTCTCACAGATACGCAGTATTTT.

V usage is TRBV10-2 and J usage is TRBJ2-5; the match to TRBD2 covers 8 bases. CDR1 WSHSY and CDR2 SAAADI come from the germline V gene. The CDR3 is 14 residues long. The V and J ends lost 11 bases and 4 bases, in that order; junction bases with no gene match: 12. CDR3 bases: TGCGCCGGGGGCCGGGGGGGGGCCGGAGAGACCCAGTACTTC. Protein sequence: CAGGRGGAGETQYF.

This sequence joins TRBV18 and TRBJ2-6, with D unresolved. The CDR3 is 14 amino acids. With 3 bases removed from V and 2 bases from J, the gap between germline ends came to 5 bases. CDR1 and CDR2 (germline): KGHSH, LQKENI. The CDR3 DNA is TGTGCCAGCTCACCCCCCGCTGGGGCCAACGTCCTGACTTTC. This translates into CASSPPAGANVLTF.

V usage is TRBV15 and J usage is TRBJ2-7; D is possibly TRBD1 (6 bases). Germline V gene data show CDR1 as LNHNV and CDR2 as YYDKDF (reference sequence). Trimming pared 4 bases from V and 2 bases from J, leaving 15 bases between. This CDR3 comprises 15 residues. Here the CDR3 DNA reads TGTGCCACCAGCATCACCAGGGGATCCACCTACGAGCAGTACTTC. This gives the protein CATSITRGSTYEQYF.

The chain has TRBV15 and TRBJ2-1, with 7 bases identical to TRBD2. Germline V gene data show CDR1 as LNHNV and CDR2 as YYDKDF (reference sequence). Losses at the gene ends were 1 base for V and 4 bases for J; bases not matched to a gene: 4. The CDR3 extends over 15 amino acids. CDR3 residues: CATSRGGGGYNEQFF. The CDR3 DNA is TGTGCCACCAGCAGAGGCGGGGGAGGGTACAATGAGCAGTTCTTC. Full variable domain (rest looked up from reference TRBV15 and TRBJ2-1): DAMVIQNPRYQVTQFGKPVTLSCSQTLNHNVMYWYQQKSSQAPKLLFHYYDKDFNNEADTPDNFQSRRPNTSFCFLDIRSPGLGDTAMYLCATSRGGGGYNEQFFGPGTRLTVL.

This clone was seen only a few times. The chain is built from TRBV18 and TRBJ1-1; D is perhaps TRBD1 (6 bases). CDR1 is KGHSH, CDR2 LQKENI, per germline. The CDR3 runs to 13 residues. The ends were cut back, 8 bases at V and 7 bases at J, with 17 bases in the middle. In nucleotides, the CDR3 is TGTGCCAGCGCCACCAACCAGGGGATTGAAGCTTTCTTT. Protein product: CASATNQGIEAFF.

This chain links TRBV6-1 with TRBJ1-4; D gene uncertain. CDR3 length: 14 amino acids. Germline CDR1 MNHNS, CDR2 SASEGT. V lost 5 bases and J lost 7, with 14 bases in between. This CDR3 reads CASSSRGGSEKLFF. The CDR3 region has the DNA TGTGCCAGCAGTTCCCGGGGAGGGAGTGAAAAACTGTTTTTT.

The chain links TRBV2 to TRBJ2-2, with 8 bases fitting TRBD2. CDR3 length: 15 amino acids. Germline CDR1 is SNHLY and CDR2 is FYNNEI. V shed 6 bases, J shed 3 bases, and the junction held 6 bases outside the gene matches. Written as DNA, the CDR3 is TGTGCCAGCAGCTGGACTAGCTCATACACCGGGGAGCTGTTTTTT. Translated: CASSWTSSYTGELFF.

This clone has just a few counts. J is TRBJ1-3 and V is TRBV7-2, with D tentatively TRBD1 (6 bases). Germline lookup yields CDR1 SGHTA and CDR2 FQGNSA. V shed 5 bases and J shed 2 bases, with 10 bases lying between them. CDR3 length equals 14 residues. The CDR3: CASSRSGAGNTIYF. The DNA for the CDR3 is TGTGCCAGCAGCCGCTCAGGGGCTGGAAACACCATATATTTT. Full variable domain (outside the CDR3, taken from reference TRBV7-2 and TRBJ1-3): GAGVSQSPSNKVTEKGKDVELRCDPISGHTALYWYRQSLGQGLEFLIYFQGNSAPDKSGLPSDRFSAERTGGSVSTLTIQRTQQEDSAVYLCASSRSGAGNTIYFGEGSWLTVV.

V usage is TRBV30 and J usage is TRBJ1-5; D is uncertain. The CDR3 is 12 amino acids. Per germline, CDR1 GTSNPN and CDR2 SVGIG (reference sequence). The V and J ends lost 0 bases and 11 bases respectively, with 11 bases between them. The CDR3 is CAWSVSGRTQHF. Here the CDR3 DNA reads TGTGCCTGGAGTGTTTCTGGGAGGACCCAGCATTTT.

This chain connects TRBV7-2 to TRBJ1-6; possibly TRBD1 for D (5 bases). The CDR3 runs to 15 residues. The V end was cut by 5 bases, the J end by 12 bases, with 20 bases between. CDR1 and CDR2 (germline): SGHTA, FQGNSA. The CDR3 DNA sequence: TGTGCCAGCAGCCCTCAGGCGGGGACGAGTGGACCCCTCCACTTT. Translation gives CASSPQAGTSGPLHF.

V and J are TRBV27 and TRBJ2-7, with TRBD1 matching over 7 bases. Trimming removed 8 bases from V and 4 bases from J; junction bases left unmatched: 8. The CDR3 spans 13 residues. The germline gives CDR1 MNHEY, CDR2 SMNVEV (reference sequence). The CDR3 bases are TGTGCCAGCTCTGGACAGGCGAGTTACGAGCAGTACTTC. Translating gives CASSGQASYEQYF.

For the CDR3, the DNA is TGTGCCAGCAGTTTGTTGGCTAGCGGGACCTACGAGCAGTACTTC. It is translated as CASSLLASGTYEQYF. This chain connects TRBV27 to TRBJ2-7; TRBD2 matches at 9 bases. The CDR3 contains 15 residues. The junction had 5 bases not matched to a gene; V was cut back by 3 bases and J by 2 bases. The germline CDR1 and CDR2 sequences are MNHEY and SMNVEV (reference sequence).

This chain uses TRBV11-2 with TRBJ2-7; D may be TRBD1 (6 bases). The length of the CDR3 is 17 residues. V lost 4 bases and J lost 4, with 23 bases in between. Germline V gives CDR1 SGHAT, CDR2 FQNNGV. CDR3 sequence: CASSSKRTARTTYEQYF. CDR3 sequence (DNA): TGTGCCAGCAGCTCAAAACGGACAGCTAGAACCACTTACGAGCAGTACTTC. The whole variable domain, filled in from reference TRBV11-2 and TRBJ2-7, reads EAGVAQSPRYKIIEKRQSVAFWCNPISGHATLYWYQQILGQGPKLLIQFQNNGVVDDSQLPKDRFSAERLKGVDSTLKIQPAKLEDSAVYLCASSSKRTARTTYEQYFGPGTRLTVT.

The rearrangement links TRBV19 to TRBJ1-4; a possible D gene is TRBD1 (5 bases). The germline V gene has CDR1 LNHDA and CDR2 SQIVND (reference sequence). V was cut by 5 bases and J by 0 bases, with 22 bases left in between. The CDR3 is 19 residues long. As DNA, the CDR3 is TGTGCCAGTAGTCAATCCGGGACGGGAGGGTCTGCAACTAATGAAAAACTGTTTTTT. It specifies CASSQSGTGGSATNEKLFF.

The gene calls are TRBV5-4 and TRBJ2-7; D perhaps matches TRBD2 (7 bases). Germline loops: CDR1 SGHNT, CDR2 YYREEE (reference sequence). The CDR3 has 16 amino acids. V lost 0 bases to trimming and J lost 2 bases, with 15 bases between them. The CDR3 here is CASSLADGGLAYEQYF. Written as DNA, the CDR3 is TGTGCCAGCAGCTTGGCCGACGGGGGGCTTGCCTACGAGCAGTACTTC.

The chain recombines TRBV6-1 with TRBJ1-1; 8 bases match TRBD1. CDR1 is MNHNS and CDR2 is SASEGT in the germline V gene. Losses at the gene ends were 5 bases for V and 5 bases for J; bases not matched to a gene: 7. The CDR3 sequence is 14 residues long. CDR3 sequence (DNA): TGTGCCAGCAGTTTAGGACAGGGAAGGACTGAAGCTTTCTTT. Protein sequence: CASSLGQGRTEAFF.

As concerns this clone: Compared with germline, one end of the junction differs, possibly owing to a read error. The chain carries TRBV7-2 and TRBJ2-5, with TRBD2 matching 8 bases. Germline CDR1 is SGHTA and CDR2 is FQGNSA. This CDR3 has 12 residues. In DNA, the CDR3 is TGTGCCAGCAGCCCGGGACTAGAGGCCCAGTACTTC. The encoded protein is CASSPGLEAQYF. Looking up the rest from reference TRBV7-2 and TRBJ2-5 gives the full variable domain: GAGVSQSPSNKVTEKGKDVELRCDPISGHTALYWYRQSLGQGLEFLIYFQGNSAPDKSGLPSDRFSAERTGGSVSTLTIQRTQQEDSAVYLCASSPGLEAQYFGPGTRLLVL.

The chain recombines TRBV27 with TRBJ1-1, with 7 bases that match TRBD1. This CDR3 is built from 15 residues. Germline trimming cut 8 bases from V and 1 base from J; bases unmatched to any gene: 10. Germline-derived CDR1 and CDR2 are MNHEY and SMNVEV (reference sequence). DNA of the CDR3: TGTGCCAGCTCCTTGTCCGGGACAGCGAACACTGAAGCTTTCTTT. Protein sequence: CASSLSGTANTEAFF.

This clone has just a few counts. The rearrangement uses TRBV5-1 and TRBJ2-3, with 7 bases lining up with TRBD1. The CDR3 runs 15 residues. V dropped 6 bases and J dropped 0; count of bases not matched to a gene: 7. The germline V gene has CDR1 SGHRS and CDR2 YFSETQ. The CDR3 sequence: CASIGTASSTDTQYF. The CDR3, as DNA: TGCGCCAGCATCGGGACAGCCTCTAGCACAGATACGCAGTATTTT. The full variable domain, its missing parts supplied by reference TRBV5-1 and TRBJ2-3, is KAGVTQTPRYLIKTRGQQVTLSCSPISGHRSVSWYQQTPGQGLQFLFEYFSETQRNKGNFPGRFSGRQFSNSRSEMNVSTLELGDSALYLCASIGTASSTDTQYFGPGTRLTVL.

The chain has TRBV30 and TRBJ1-1; tentative D call: TRBD1 (5 bases). Germline CDR1 is GTSNPN and CDR2 is SVGIG (reference sequence). The CDR3 has 13 residues. Trimming cost V 8 bases and J 4 bases, with 17 bases left between them. DNA for the CDR3: TGTGCCAGGGCCTTCGGGGGGGGCACTGAAGCTTTCTTT. Its translation is CARAFGGGTEAFF.

This clone was observed once. V and J are TRBV5-4 and TRBJ1-2, with 10 bases lining up with TRBD1. Looked up from germline, CDR1 is SGHNT and CDR2 is YYREEE (reference sequence). With V trimmed by 4 bases and J by 0 bases, 9 bases remained unmatched. CDR3 length: 17 amino acids. CDR3 sequence: CASSAGQGLITNYGYTF. DNA of the CDR3: TGTGCCAGCAGCGCGGGACAGGGGCTAATAACTAACTATGGCTACACCTTC. The complete variable domain, with remaining parts taken from reference TRBV5-4 and TRBJ1-2, reads ETGVTQSPTHLIKTRGQQVTLRCSSQSGHNTVSWYQQALGQGPQFIFQYYREEENGRGNFPPRFSGLQFPNYSSELNVNALELDDSALYLCASSAGQGLITNYGYTFGSGTRLTVV.

The chain is built from TRBV9 and TRBJ1-1, with 10 positions matching TRBD1. The CDR3 consists of 15 residues. The ends lost 4 bases at V and 5 bases at J; junction bases unmatched: 8. CDR1 and CDR2 from the germline V gene are SGDLS and YYNGEE. DNA for the CDR3: TGTGCCAGCAGCCCCGGGACAGGGGCGATTACTGAAGCTTTCTTT. Its protein is CASSPGTGAITEAFF.

Concerning this clone itself: The junction does not match germline at one end; this may be a read error. This sequence joins TRBV6-1 and TRBJ1-4; possibly TRBD1 for D (6 bases). Per the germline V gene, CDR1 is MNHNS and CDR2 is SASEGT. The CDR3 spans 14 residues. CDR3 in amino acids: CASRVRGTNEKLFF. CDR3 nucleotide sequence: TGTGCGAGCAGGGTCAGGGGAACTAATGAAAAACTGTTTTTT.

The chain links TRBV19 to TRBJ2-3; TRBD2 agrees at 10 bases. The V gene's germline CDR1 is LNHDA and CDR2 SQIVND (reference sequence). The J segment lost 7 bases and the V segment lost 5 bases, leaving 9 bases of the junction unmatched. The CDR3 has 15 residues. CDR3 DNA sequence: TGTGCCAGTAGTGCGCCACTAGCGGGAACAAATACGCAGTATTTT. Its translation is CASSAPLAGTNTQYF.

The genes are TRBV11-2 and TRBJ2-3; a weak D match, TRBD1 (5 bases). Looked up from germline, CDR1 is SGHAT and CDR2 is FQNNGV. The CDR3 has 16 residues. V shed 1 base and J shed 0 bases, with 11 bases lying between them. CDR3 coding DNA: TGTGCCAGCAGCTTAGGGGGCCCAAGGAGCACAGATACGCAGTATTTT. As protein: CASSLGGPRSTDTQYF.

V is TRBV7-2 and J is TRBJ2-2; a weak D match, TRBD2 (6 bases). The length of the CDR3 is 15 residues. Germline CDR1 is SGHTA and CDR2 is FQGNSA. V dropped 7 bases and J dropped 5 bases, with 17 bases sitting between them. For the CDR3, the DNA is TGTGCCAGCACTTTACGGGACGGGAGAACCGGGGAGCTGTTTTTT. Translating it yields CASTLRDGRTGELFF.